The 25 T cell receptor beta chains reported below all come from one sample, sequenced in a study of T cell responses to AZD1222 COVID-19 vaccine. TCRdb keeps only in-frame clones here, not all; method: immunoSEQ multiplex PCR. This sample yields over 100,000 clones, of which around 87% are seen a single time; about 3.1% belongs to the top ten. The material was peripheral blood, obtained on day 0 of AZD1222 vaccination. The receptor source for this set is an adult in good health.

The chain has TRBV28 and TRBJ1-2; 9 nucleotides align to TRBD1. Germline trimming cut 3 bases from V and 4 bases from J; bases unmatched to any gene: 3. Germline CDR1 reads MDHEN; CDR2 reads SYDVKM. The CDR3 runs to 14 residues. The CDR3 reads CASSFTGGGYGYTF. CDR3 DNA sequence: TGTGCCAGCAGTTTTACAGGGGGCGGCTATGGCTACACCTTC.

The chain recombines TRBV30 with TRBJ2-4, with 8 nucleotides matching TRBD1. The germline V gene encodes CDR1 GTSNPN and CDR2 SVGIG (reference sequence). CDR3 length: 15 amino acids. The J segment lost 5 bases and the V segment lost 2 bases, leaving 8 bases of the junction unmatched. In nucleotides, the CDR3 is TGTGCCTGGAGTCGCGCGGCACAGGGGGAAAACATTCAGTACTTC. This gives the protein CAWSRAAQGENIQYF.

V and J are TRBV13 and TRBJ2-1; 7 nucleotides match TRBD2. Germline V gives CDR1 PRHDT, CDR2 FYEKMQ (reference sequence). V was clipped by 3 bases and J by 2 bases; unmatched bases: 1. This CDR3 has 14 residues. CDR3 protein: CASSFGGTYNEQFF. CDR3 nucleotide sequence: TGTGCCAGCAGCTTCGGGGGGACCTACAATGAGCAGTTCTTC. The full variable domain, rest sourced from reference TRBV13 and TRBJ2-1, is AAGVIQSPRHLIKEKRETATLKCYPIPRHDTVYWYQQGPGQDPQFLISFYEKMQSDKGSIPDRFSAQQFSDYHSELNMSSLELGDSALYFCASSFGGTYNEQFFGPGTRLTVL.

The chain is built from TRBV6-1 and TRBJ2-7; D possibly uses TRBD1 or TRBD2 (5 bases each). The CDR3 length is 14 residues. Germline V lookup: CDR1 MNHNS, CDR2 SASEGT. V was pared by 3 bases and J by 3 bases, with 12 bases between. The CDR3: CASSDVGDHYEQYF. In DNA, the CDR3 is TGTGCCAGCAGTGACGTGGGGGACCACTACGAGCAGTACTTC.

The chain uses TRBV5-1 and TRBJ2-3; 8 bases agree with TRBD1. The germline gives CDR1 SGHRS, CDR2 YFSETQ. The CDR3 loop spans 14 amino acids. Trimming removed 4 bases from V and 4 bases from J; junction bases left unmatched: 5. The CDR3 loop is CASSQQQGADTQYF. CDR3 in DNA: TGCGCCAGCAGCCAACAACAGGGGGCAGATACGCAGTATTTT.

The chain uses TRBV6-5 and TRBJ1-1; D is ambiguous. The ends were cut back, 0 bases at V and 0 bases at J, with 8 bases in the middle. This CDR3 contains 15 residues. Germline V CDR1 and CDR2: MNHEY, SVGAGI. The CDR3 DNA sequence: TGTGCCAGCAGTTACTCGGAGGGAGTGAACACTGAAGCTTTCTTT. This sequence encodes CASSYSEGVNTEAFF.

This sequence joins TRBV6-6 and TRBJ2-1, with D unresolved. The CDR3 loop spans 14 amino acids. Trimming cost V 8 bases and J 6 bases, with 17 bases left between them. CDR1 is MNHNY, CDR2 SVGAGI, per germline (reference sequence). CDR3 sequence reads: CASSLGLGSNEQFF. In DNA form, the CDR3 reads TGTGCCAGCTCGCTGGGGTTAGGCTCCAATGAGCAGTTCTTC.

This clone was detected ten times or more. The chain combines TRBV24-1 with TRBJ2-3, with 12 bases aligning to TRBD2. The CDR3 is 20 residues long. The germline gives CDR1 KGHDR, CDR2 SFDVKD. Germline trimming cut 0 bases from V and 0 bases from J; bases unmatched to any gene: 9. The CDR3 spells CATSDLGGMTSGRSTDTQYF. As DNA, the CDR3 is TGTGCCACCAGTGATTTGGGCGGGATGACTAGCGGGAGAAGCACAGATACGCAGTATTTT.

The chain couples TRBV7-6 to TRBJ2-7; 12 bases agree with TRBD1. The V gene end was trimmed by 4 bases and the J gene end by 2 bases; junction bases not matched to a gene: 3. CDR3 length equals 15 residues. Germline V gives CDR1 SGHVS, CDR2 FNYEAQ. CDR3 region: CASSSGQGAAYEQYF. For the CDR3, the DNA is TGTGCCAGCAGCTCGGGACAGGGGGCGGCCTACGAGCAGTACTTC.

The chain carries TRBV11-2 and TRBJ1-3; D remains unclear. This CDR3 region has 17 residues. With 1 base removed from V and 3 bases from J, the gap between germline ends came to 16 bases. Per the germline V gene, CDR1 is SGHAT and CDR2 is FQNNGV. As DNA, the CDR3 is TGTGCCAGCAGCTTAGGGGCCGGGCCGGCGGATGGAAACACCATATATTTT. Translation gives CASSLGAGPADGNTIYF.

The gene calls are TRBV29-1 and TRBJ2-5; D gene ambiguous. This CDR3 comprises 13 residues. From germline, CDR1 is SQVTM and CDR2 ANQGSEA. V was trimmed by 5 bases and J by 3 bases, leaving 13 bases between them. For the CDR3, the DNA is TGCAGCGTTCGCGGCAGACCCAAAGAGACCCAGTACTTC. Protein sequence: CSVRGRPKETQYF. The entire variable domain, with the rest obtained from reference TRBV29-1 and TRBJ2-5, is as follows: SAVISQKPSRDICQRGTSLTIQCQVDSQVTMMFWYRQQPGQSLTLIATANQGSEATYESGFVIDKFPISRPNLTFSTLTVSNMSPEDSSIYLCSVRGRPKETQYFGPGTRLLVL.

The V call is TRBV5-6, the J call TRBJ2-1, with 9 bases fitting TRBD1. With 2 bases clipped from V and 5 bases from J, the junction kept 5 bases outside the gene matches. The V gene's germline CDR1 is SGHDT and CDR2 YYEEEE. The length of the CDR3 is 15 residues. CDR3 DNA sequence: TGTGCCAGCAGCTTAGGGACAGGGTTAAACAATGAGCAGTTCTTC. Translation gives CASSLGTGLNNEQFF.

This chain links TRBV5-1 with TRBJ1-3, with D perhaps TRBD1 (6 bases). The length of the CDR3 is 14 residues. Trimming pared 4 bases from V and 4 bases from J, leaving 12 bases between. CDR1 is SGHRS, CDR2 YFSETQ, per germline. CDR3 protein: CASSLGGLGNTIYF. The DNA of the CDR3 is TGCGCCAGCAGCCTCGGGGGCCTGGGAAACACCATATATTTT.

The chain uses TRBV18 and TRBJ2-7; D gene unclear. V was pared by 2 bases and J by 5 bases, with 10 bases between. CDR1 is KGHSH, CDR2 LQKENI, per germline. The CDR3 runs 13 residues. CDR3 DNA: TGTGCCAGCTCACCAACCCCTCAGAACGAGCAGTACTTC. Translating it yields CASSPTPQNEQYF.

This rearrangement joins TRBV30 to TRBJ1-2, with TRBD1 as a possible D gene (6 bases). The CDR3 is made up of 15 amino acids. The germline V gene encodes CDR1 GTSNPN and CDR2 SVGIG (reference sequence). V lost 5 bases to trimming and J lost 0 bases, with 16 bases between them. In nucleotides, the CDR3 is TGTGCCTGGGGCCCCACAGGGATCGCTAACTATGGCTACACCTTC. It is translated as CAWGPTGIANYGYTF.

This clone appeared a single time. The chain combines TRBV25-1 with TRBJ1-2; D remains unclear. Trimming took off 4 bases at V and 3 bases at J, with 12 bases between the two ends. The CDR3 runs to 14 residues. Germline V CDR1 and CDR2: MGHDK, SYGVNS. This CDR3 is CASSGPAHDYGYTF. The DNA of the CDR3 is TGTGCCAGCAGTGGTCCCGCCCACGACTATGGCTACACCTTC.

This chain joins TRBV27 and TRBJ2-1; D perhaps matches TRBD1 (6 bases). Germline assignment: CDR1 MNHEY and CDR2 SMNVEV (reference sequence). V was pared by 5 bases and J by 4 bases, with 6 bases between. This CDR3 spans 12 amino acids. The CDR3 spells CASSGQYNEQFF. The CDR3 DNA is TGTGCCAGCAGTGGACAGTACAATGAGCAGTTCTTC.

This rearrangement joins TRBV19 to TRBJ1-2; 8 bases fit TRBD1. V shed 3 bases, J shed 7 bases, and the junction held 4 bases outside the gene matches. The CDR3 totals 13 residues. Germline values: CDR1 LNHDA, CDR2 SQIVND (reference sequence). In DNA, the CDR3 is TGTGCCAGTAGTATGGACAGGGCTTTTGGCTACACCTTC. This sequence encodes CASSMDRAFGYTF. The variable domain in full, completed from reference TRBV19 and TRBJ1-2, reads DGGITQSPKYLFRKEGQNVTLSCEQNLNHDAMYWYRQDPGQGLRLIYYSQIVNDFQKGDIAEGYSVSREKKESFPLTVTSAQKNPTAFYLCASSMDRAFGYTFGSGTRLTVV.

This clone showed up just once. The chain couples TRBV27 to TRBJ2-7; tentatively, D is TRBD1 or TRBD2 (6 bases each). Trimming left V 5 bases short and J 2 bases short, with 25 bases between. Germline V lookup: CDR1 MNHEY, CDR2 SMNVEV (reference sequence). The CDR3 loop spans 18 amino acids. CDR3 residues: CASSTKTLGGPKPYEQYF. Written as DNA, the CDR3 is TGTGCCAGCAGTACGAAAACCTTGGGGGGCCCCAAACCCTACGAGCAGTACTTC.

The chain couples TRBV9 to TRBJ1-3; TRBD1 matches 9 bases. This CDR3 contains 15 residues. Looked up from germline, CDR1 is SGDLS and CDR2 is YYNGEE. The ends lost 1 base at V and 8 bases at J; junction bases unmatched: 7. CDR3 amino acids: CASSVSDRGMYTIYF. DNA for the CDR3: TGTGCCAGCAGCGTAAGCGACAGGGGGATGTACACCATATATTTT.

The chain has TRBV29-1 and TRBJ2-7, with D possibly matching TRBD1 (6 bases). This CDR3 has 14 amino acids. Germline CDR1 and CDR2: SQVTM and ANQGSEA. V dropped 1 base and J dropped 0 bases, with 10 bases sitting between them. The chain's CDR3 is CSVEVEDSSYEQYF. In DNA form, the CDR3 reads TGCAGCGTTGAAGTTGAGGACAGCTCCTACGAGCAGTACTTC.

The chain joins TRBV21-1 to TRBJ2-7; no check of the table's D call, TRBD1, against the DNA was made. TRBV21-1 is designated a pseudogene. The CDR3 is 17 residues long. CDR3 amino acids: CASSTSTGPLEDYEQYF. The CDR3 coding sequence is TGTGCCAGCAGCACCTCGACAGGACCTTTGGAGGACTACGAGCAGTACTTC.

This rearrangement joins TRBV10-3 to TRBJ2-5; no definite D call. Germline-derived CDR1 and CDR2 are ENHRY and SYGVKD. There are 13 residues in the CDR3. The V end was cut by 7 bases, the J end by 4 bases, with 13 bases between. The CDR3 protein is CAITESRGETQYF. The CDR3 nucleotides are TGTGCCATCACCGAGAGCCGTGGAGAGACCCAGTACTTC.

This clone came up once. The chain couples TRBV4-1 to TRBJ2-7; TRBD1 agrees at 10 bases. Trimming took 3 bases from V and 0 from J; bases not matched to a gene: 2. The CDR3 is made up of 15 amino acids. Germline V gene sequence: CDR1 MGHRA, CDR2 YSYEKL. The CDR3 bases are TGCGCCAGCAGCCAGGACAGGGGGAGCTCCTACGAGCAGTACTTC. It codes for CASSQDRGSSYEQYF.

The V gene is TRBV28, the J gene TRBJ2-7; tentative D call: TRBD2 (6 bases). The CDR3 is 16 residues long. Germline values: CDR1 MDHEN, CDR2 SYDVKM. Trimming took off 4 bases at V and 1 base at J, with 17 bases between the two ends. CDR3 sequence reads: CASSSGRRGISYEQYF. The CDR3 DNA reads TGTGCCAGCAGTTCGGGCCGACGGGGGATTTCCTACGAGCAGTACTTC.